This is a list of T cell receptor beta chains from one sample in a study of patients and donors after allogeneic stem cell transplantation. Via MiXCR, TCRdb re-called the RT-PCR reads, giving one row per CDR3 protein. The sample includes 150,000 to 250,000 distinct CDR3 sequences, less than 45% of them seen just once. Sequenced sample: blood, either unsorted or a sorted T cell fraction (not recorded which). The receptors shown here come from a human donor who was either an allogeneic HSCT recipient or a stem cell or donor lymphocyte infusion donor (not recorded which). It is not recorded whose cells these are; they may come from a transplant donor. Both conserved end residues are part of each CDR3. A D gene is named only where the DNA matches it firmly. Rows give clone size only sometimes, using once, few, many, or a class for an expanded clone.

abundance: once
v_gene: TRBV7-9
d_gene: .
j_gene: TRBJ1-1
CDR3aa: CASSLGPRDQRAEAFF
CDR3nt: TGTGCCAGCAGCTTAGGCCCCCGGGACCAGAGGGCTGAAGCTTTCTTT

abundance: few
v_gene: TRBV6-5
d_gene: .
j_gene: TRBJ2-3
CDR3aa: CASSSLGGGIADTQYF
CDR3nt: TGTGCCAGCAGTTCCCTCGGAGGGGGCATTGCAGATACGCAGTATTTT

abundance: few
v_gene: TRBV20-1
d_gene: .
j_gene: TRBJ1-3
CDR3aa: CSAFSAGTGNTIYF
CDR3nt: TGCAGTGCTTTTTCCGCAGGGACAGGAAACACCATATATTTT

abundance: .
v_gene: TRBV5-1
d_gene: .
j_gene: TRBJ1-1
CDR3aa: CASSLERSRDEAFF
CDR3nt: TGCGCCAGCAGCTTGGAGCGTAGCAGGGATGAAGCTTTCTTT

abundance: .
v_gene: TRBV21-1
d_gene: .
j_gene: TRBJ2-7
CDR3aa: CASSKLVQQYF
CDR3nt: TGTGCCAGCAGCAAATTAGTCCAGCAGTACTTC

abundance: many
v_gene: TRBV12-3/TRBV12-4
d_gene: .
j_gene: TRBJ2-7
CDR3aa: CASSFGGSYEQYF
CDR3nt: TGTGCCAGCAGTTTTGGTGGGAGCTACGAGCAGTACTTC

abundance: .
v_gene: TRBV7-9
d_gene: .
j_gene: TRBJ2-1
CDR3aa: CASSLKPQLFYYNEQFF
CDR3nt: TGTGCCAGCAGCTTAAAGCCCCAACTATTCTACTACAATGAGCAGTTCTTC

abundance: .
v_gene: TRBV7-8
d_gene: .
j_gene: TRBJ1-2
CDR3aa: CASSPLGLSSTF
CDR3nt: TGTGCCAGCAGCCCTCTAGGTCTGTCGAGCACCTTC

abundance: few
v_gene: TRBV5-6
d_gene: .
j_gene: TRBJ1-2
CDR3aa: CASSLPLGSYTF
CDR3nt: TGTGCCAGCAGCTTGCCGCTGGGGAGCTACACCTTC

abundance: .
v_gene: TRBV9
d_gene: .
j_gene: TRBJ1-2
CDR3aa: CASSVDCGYTF
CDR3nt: TGTGCCAGCAGCGTAGACTGTGGCTACACCTTC

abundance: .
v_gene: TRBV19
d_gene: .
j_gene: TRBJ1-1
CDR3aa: CASSIGVFNTEAFF
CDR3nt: TGTGCCAGTAGTATCGGGGTATTTAACACTGAAGCTTTCTTT

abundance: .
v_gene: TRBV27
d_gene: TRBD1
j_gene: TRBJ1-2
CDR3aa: CASSFSGTGLGYTF
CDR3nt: TGTGCCAGCAGTTTCTCCGGGACAGGGCTTGGCTACACCTTC